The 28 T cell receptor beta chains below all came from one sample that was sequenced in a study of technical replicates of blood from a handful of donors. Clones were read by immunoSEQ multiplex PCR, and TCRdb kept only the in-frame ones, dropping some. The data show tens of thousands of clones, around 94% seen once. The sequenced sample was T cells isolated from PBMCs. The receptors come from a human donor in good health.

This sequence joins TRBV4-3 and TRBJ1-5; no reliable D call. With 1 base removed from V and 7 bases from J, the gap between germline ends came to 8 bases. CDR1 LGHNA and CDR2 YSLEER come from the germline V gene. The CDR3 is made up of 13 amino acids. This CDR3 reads CASSQGEAQPQHF. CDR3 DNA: TGCGCCAGCAGCCAAGGGGAGGCGCAGCCCCAGCATTTT.

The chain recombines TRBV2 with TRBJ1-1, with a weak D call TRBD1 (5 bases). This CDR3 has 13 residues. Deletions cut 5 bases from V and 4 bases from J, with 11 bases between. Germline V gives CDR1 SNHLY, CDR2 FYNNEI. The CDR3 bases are TGTGCCAGCAGTCCCAGGGTCGGCACTGAAGCTTTCTTT. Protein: CASSPRVGTEAFF.

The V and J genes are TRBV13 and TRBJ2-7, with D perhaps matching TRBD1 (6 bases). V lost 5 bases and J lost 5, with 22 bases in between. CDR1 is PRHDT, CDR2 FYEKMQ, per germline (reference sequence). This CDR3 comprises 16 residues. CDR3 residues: CASSGPGVGDINEQYF. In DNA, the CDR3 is TGTGCCAGCAGCGGCCCAGGAGTAGGGGACATCAACGAGCAGTACTTC. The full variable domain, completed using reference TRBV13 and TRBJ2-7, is AAGVIQSPRHLIKEKRETATLKCYPIPRHDTVYWYQQGPGQDPQFLISFYEKMQSDKGSIPDRFSAQQFSDYHSELNMSSLELGDSALYFCASSGPGVGDINEQYFGPGTRLTVT.

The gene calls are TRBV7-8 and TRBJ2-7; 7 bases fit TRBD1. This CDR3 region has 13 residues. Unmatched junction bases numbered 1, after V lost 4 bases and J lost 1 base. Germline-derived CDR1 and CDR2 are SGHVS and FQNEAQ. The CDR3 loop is CASSWGQSYEQYF. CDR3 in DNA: TGTGCCAGCAGCTGGGGACAGTCCTACGAGCAGTACTTC.

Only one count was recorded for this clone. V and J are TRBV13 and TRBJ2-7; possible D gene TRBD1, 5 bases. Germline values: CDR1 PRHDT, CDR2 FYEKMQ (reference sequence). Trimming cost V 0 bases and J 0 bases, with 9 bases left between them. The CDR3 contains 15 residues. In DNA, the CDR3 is TGTGCCAGCAGCTTAGGCAGGGCTCCCTCCTACGAGCAGTACTTC. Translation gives CASSLGRAPSYEQYF.

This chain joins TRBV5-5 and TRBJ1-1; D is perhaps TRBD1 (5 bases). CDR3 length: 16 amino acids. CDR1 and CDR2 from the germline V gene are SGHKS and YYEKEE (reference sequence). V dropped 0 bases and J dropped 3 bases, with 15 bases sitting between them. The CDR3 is CASSLVGIGGYTEAFF. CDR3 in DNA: TGTGCCAGCAGCTTGGTGGGGATCGGGGGATACACTGAAGCTTTCTTT.

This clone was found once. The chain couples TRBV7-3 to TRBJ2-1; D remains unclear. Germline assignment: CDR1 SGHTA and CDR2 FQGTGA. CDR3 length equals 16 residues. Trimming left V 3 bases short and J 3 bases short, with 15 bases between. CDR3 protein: CASSFPWRSLYNEQFF. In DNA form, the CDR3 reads TGTGCCAGCAGCTTCCCCTGGCGGAGCCTCTACAATGAGCAGTTCTTC.

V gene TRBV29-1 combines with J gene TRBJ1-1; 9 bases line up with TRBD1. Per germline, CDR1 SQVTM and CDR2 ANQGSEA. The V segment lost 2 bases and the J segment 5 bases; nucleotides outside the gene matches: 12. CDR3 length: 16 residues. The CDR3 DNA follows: TGCAGCGTTGAACCTAGTGGGACAGGGTATTATACTGAAGCTTTCTTT. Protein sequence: CSVEPSGTGYYTEAFF.

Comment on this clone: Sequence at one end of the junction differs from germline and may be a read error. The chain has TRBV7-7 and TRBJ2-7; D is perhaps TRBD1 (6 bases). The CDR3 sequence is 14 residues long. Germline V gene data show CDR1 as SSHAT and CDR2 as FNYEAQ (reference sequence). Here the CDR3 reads CASSLQGGRDEQYF. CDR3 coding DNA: TGTGCTAGCAGCTTACAAGGGGGTAGAGACGAGCAGTACTTC.

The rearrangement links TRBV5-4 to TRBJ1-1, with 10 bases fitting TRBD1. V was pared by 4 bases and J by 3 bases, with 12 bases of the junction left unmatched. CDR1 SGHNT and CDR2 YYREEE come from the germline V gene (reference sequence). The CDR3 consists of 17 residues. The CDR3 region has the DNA TGTGCCAGCAGCCCGTCGGGACAGGGGATGTGGTACACTGAAGCTTTCTTT. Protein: CASSPSGQGMWYTEAFF.

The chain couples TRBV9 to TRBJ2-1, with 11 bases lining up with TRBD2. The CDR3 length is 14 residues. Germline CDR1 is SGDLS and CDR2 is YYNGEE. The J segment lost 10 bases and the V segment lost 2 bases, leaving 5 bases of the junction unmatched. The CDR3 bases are TGTGCCAGCAGCGTTAGCGGGGGGGCGGGGGAGCAGTTCTTC. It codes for CASSVSGGAGEQFF. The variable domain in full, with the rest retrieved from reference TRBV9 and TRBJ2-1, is DSGVTQTPKHLITATGQRVTLRCSPRSGDLSVYWYQQSLDQGLQFLIQYYNGEERAKGNILERFSAQQFPDLHSELNLSSLELGDSALYFCASSVSGGAGEQFFGPGTRLTVL.

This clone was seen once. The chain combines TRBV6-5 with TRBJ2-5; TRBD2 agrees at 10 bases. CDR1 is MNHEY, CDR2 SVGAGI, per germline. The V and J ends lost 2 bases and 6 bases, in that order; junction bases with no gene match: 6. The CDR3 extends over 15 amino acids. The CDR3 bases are TGTGCCAGCAGTTACCCAGCTAGCGGGAGAAAGACCCAGTACTTC. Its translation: CASSYPASGRKTQYF.

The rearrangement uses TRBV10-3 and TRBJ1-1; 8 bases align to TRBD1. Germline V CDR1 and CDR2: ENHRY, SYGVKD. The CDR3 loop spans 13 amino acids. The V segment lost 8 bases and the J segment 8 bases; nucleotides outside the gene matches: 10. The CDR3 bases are TGTGCCATCGGAAGCAGGGGGCCGGAGGAAGCTTTCTTT. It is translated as CAIGSRGPEEAFF.

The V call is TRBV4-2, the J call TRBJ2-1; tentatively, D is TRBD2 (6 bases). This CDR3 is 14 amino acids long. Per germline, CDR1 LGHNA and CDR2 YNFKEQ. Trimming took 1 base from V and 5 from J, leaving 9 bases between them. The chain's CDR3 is CASSQGGVDNEQFF. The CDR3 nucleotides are TGTGCCAGCAGCCAAGGGGGGGTGGACAATGAGCAGTTCTTC.

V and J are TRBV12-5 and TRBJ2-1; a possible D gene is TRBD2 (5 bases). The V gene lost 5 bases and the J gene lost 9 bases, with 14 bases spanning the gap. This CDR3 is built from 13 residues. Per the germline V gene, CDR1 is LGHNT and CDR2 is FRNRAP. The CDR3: CASGPGYFIEQFF. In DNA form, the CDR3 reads TGTGCTAGTGGTCCGGGGTACTTTATTGAGCAGTTCTTC.

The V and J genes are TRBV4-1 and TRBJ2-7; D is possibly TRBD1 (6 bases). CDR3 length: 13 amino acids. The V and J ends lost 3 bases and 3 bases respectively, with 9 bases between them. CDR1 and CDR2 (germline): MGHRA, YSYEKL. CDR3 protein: CASSHGTIYEQYF. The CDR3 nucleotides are TGCGCCAGCAGCCACGGGACAATCTACGAGCAGTACTTC.

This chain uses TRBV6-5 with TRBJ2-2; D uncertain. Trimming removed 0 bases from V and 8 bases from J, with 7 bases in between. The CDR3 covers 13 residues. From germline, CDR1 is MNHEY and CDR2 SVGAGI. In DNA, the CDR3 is TGTGCCAGCAGTTACTCAGACTTTGGGGAGCTGTTTTTT. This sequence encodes CASSYSDFGELFF.

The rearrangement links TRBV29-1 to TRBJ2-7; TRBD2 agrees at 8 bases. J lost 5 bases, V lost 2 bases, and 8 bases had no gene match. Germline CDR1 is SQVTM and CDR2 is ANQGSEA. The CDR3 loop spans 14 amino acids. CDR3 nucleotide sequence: TGCAGCGTTGAACCTGAGCGGGAGTCCCACGAGCAGTACTTC. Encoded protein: CSVEPERESHEQYF.

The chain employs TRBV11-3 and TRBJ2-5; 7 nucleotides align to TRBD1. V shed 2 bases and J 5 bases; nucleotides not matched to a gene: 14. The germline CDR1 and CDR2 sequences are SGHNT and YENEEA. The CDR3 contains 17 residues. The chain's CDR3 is CASSLHGRDREGETQYF. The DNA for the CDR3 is TGTGCCAGCAGCTTACACGGCCGGGACAGAGAGGGGGAGACCCAGTACTTC.

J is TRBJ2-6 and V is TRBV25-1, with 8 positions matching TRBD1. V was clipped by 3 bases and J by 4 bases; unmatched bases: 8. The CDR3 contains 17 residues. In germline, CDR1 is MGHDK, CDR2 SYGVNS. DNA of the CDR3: TGTGCCAGCAGTGAGGGGACAGGCTGGTCAGGGGCCAACGTCCTGACTTTC. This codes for CASSEGTGWSGANVLTF.

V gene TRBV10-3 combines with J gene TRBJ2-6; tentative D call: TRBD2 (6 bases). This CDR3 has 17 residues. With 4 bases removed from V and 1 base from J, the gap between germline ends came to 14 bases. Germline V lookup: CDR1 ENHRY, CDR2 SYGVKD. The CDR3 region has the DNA TGTGCCATCAGTGTAGTCGGGGGACGGTCTGGGGCCAACGTCCTGACTTTC. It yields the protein CAISVVGGRSGANVLTF.

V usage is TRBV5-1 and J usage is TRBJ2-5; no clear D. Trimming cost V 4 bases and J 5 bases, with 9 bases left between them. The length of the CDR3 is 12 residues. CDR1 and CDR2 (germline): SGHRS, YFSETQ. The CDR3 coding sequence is TGCGCCAGCAGCCCCCCCTCGGAGACCCAGTACTTC. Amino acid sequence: CASSPPSETQYF. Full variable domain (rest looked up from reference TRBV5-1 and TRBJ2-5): KAGVTQTPRYLIKTRGQQVTLSCSPISGHRSVSWYQQTPGQGLQFLFEYFSETQRNKGNFPGRFSGRQFSNSRSEMNVSTLELGDSALYLCASSPPSETQYFGPGTRLLVL.

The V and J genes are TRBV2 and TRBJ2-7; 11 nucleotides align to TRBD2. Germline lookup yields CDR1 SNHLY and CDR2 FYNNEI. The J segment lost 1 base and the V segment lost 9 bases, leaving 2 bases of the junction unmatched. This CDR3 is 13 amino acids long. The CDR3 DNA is TGTGCCAGTCGACTAGCGGGGTCCTACGAGCAGTACTTC. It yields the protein CASRLAGSYEQYF. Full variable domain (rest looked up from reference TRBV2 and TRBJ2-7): EPEVTQTPSHQVTQMGQEVILRCVPISNHLYFYWYRQILGQKVEFLVSFYNNEISEKSEIFDDQFSVERPDGSNFTLKIRSTKLEDSAMYFCASRLAGSYEQYFGPGTRLTVT.

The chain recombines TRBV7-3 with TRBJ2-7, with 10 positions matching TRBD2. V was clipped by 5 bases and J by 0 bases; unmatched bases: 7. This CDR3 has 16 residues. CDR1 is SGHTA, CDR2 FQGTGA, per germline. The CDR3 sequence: CASSLRLAGDSYEQYF. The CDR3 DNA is TGTGCCAGCAGCCTCCGTCTAGCGGGGGACTCCTACGAGCAGTACTTC.

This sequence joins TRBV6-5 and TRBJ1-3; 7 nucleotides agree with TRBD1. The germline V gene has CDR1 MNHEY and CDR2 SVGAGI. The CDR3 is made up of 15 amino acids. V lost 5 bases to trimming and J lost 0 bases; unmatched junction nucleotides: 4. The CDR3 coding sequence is TGTGCCAGCAGTCAGGGGGTCTTCTCTGGAAACACCATATATTTT. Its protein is CASSQGVFSGNTIYF.

The CDR3 DNA follows: TGCGCCAGCAGTACAGGGGGTTACGAGCAGTACTTC. Translated: CASSTGGYEQYF. The chain couples TRBV10-2 to TRBJ2-7; 8 bases are shared with TRBD1. Germline V gene sequence: CDR1 WSHSY, CDR2 SAAADI. CDR3 size: 12 residues. The trim removed 5 bases at V and 4 bases at J, leaving 1 base unmatched.

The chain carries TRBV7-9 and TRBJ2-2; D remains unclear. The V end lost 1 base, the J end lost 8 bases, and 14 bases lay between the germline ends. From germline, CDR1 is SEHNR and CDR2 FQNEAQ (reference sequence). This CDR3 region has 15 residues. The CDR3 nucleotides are TGTGCCAGCAGCTTAGTATCCCCCCCTACGGGGGAGCTGTTTTTT. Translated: CASSLVSPPTGELFF.

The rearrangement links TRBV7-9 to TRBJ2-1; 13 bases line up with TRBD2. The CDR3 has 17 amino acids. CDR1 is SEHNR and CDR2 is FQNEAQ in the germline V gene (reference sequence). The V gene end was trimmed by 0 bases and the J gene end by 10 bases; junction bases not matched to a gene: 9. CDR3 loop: CASSLAHGTSGTWEQFF. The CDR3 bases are TGTGCCAGCAGCTTAGCGCACGGGACTAGCGGGACCTGGGAGCAGTTCTTC.